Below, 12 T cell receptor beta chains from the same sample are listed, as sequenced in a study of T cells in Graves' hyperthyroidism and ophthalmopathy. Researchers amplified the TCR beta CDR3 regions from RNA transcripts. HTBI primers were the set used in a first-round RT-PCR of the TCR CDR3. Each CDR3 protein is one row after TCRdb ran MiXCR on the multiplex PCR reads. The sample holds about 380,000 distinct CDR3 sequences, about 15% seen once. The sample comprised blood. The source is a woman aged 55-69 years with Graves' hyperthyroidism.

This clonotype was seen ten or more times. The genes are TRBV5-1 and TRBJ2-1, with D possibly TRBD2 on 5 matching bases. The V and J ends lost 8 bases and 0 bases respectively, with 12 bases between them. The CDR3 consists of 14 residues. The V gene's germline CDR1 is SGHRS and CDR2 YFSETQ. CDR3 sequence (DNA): TGCGCCAGTAGGAGCGGAGACTCCTACAATGAGCAGTTCTTC. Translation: CASRSGDSYNEQFF.

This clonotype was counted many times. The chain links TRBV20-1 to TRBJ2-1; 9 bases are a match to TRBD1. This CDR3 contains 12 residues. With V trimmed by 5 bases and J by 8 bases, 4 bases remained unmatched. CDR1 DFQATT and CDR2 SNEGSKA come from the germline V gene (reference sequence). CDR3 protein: CSAPGQGDEQFF. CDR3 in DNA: TGCAGTGCTCCGGGACAGGGTGATGAGCAGTTCTTC.

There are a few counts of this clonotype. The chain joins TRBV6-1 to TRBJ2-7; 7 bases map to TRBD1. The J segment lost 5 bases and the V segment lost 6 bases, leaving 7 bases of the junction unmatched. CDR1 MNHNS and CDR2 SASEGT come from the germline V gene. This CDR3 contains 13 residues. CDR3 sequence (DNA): TGTGCCAGCAGCAGGACAGGAATCCACGAGCAGTACTTC. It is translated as CASSRTGIHEQYF.

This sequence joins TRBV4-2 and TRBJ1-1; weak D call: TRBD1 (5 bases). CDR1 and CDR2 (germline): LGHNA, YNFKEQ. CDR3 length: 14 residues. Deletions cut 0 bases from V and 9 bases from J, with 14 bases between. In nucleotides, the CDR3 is TGTGCCAGCAGCCAAGAACGTCTATGGGGGAAAGCTTTCTTT. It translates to CASSQERLWGKAFF.

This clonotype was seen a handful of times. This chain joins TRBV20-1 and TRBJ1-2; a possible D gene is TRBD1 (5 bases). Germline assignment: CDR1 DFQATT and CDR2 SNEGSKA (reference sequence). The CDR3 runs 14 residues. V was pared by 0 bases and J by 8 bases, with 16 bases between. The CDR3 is CSAREIRDRDGYTF. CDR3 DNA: TGCAGTGCTAGAGAGATCCGGGACCGAGACGGCTACACCTTC.

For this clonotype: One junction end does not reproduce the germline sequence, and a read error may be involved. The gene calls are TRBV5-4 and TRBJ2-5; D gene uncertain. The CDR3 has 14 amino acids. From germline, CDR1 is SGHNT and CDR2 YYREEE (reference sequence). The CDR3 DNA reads TGTGCCAGCACCTTGGACCCTGGAGAAGAGACCCAGTACTTC. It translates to CASTLDPGEETQYF.

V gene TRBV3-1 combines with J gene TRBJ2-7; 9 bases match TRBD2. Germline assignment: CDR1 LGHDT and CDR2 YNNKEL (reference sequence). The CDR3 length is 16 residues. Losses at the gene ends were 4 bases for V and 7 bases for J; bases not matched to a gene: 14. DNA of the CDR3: TGTGCCAGCAGCCCCTTGGGAGCGGGAGGTCTATCTGAGCAGTACTTC. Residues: CASSPLGAGGLSEQYF.

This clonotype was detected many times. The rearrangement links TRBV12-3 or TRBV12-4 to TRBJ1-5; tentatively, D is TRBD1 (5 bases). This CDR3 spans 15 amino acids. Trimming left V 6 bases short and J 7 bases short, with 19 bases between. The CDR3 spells CASSPGWGERQPQHF. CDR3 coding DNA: TGTGCCAGCAGCCCCGGATGGGGGGAACGGCAGCCCCAGCATTTT.

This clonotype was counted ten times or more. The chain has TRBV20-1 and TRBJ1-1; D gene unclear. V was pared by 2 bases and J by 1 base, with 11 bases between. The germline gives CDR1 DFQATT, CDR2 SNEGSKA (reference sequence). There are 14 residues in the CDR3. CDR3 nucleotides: TGCAGTGCTAGAACCGGGCCCCCGAACACTGAAGCTTTCTTT. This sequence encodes CSARTGPPNTEAFF.

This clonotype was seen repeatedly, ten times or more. The DNA of the CDR3 is TGTGCCAGCAGCTTAGCCCTAGTCCCCTCCGGGTACTTC. Translating it yields CASSLALVPSGYF. The chain is built from TRBV11-2 and TRBJ2-7, with D hard to call. The ends were cut back, 1 base at V and 12 bases at J, with 16 bases in the middle. Germline V gene sequence: CDR1 SGHAT, CDR2 FQNNGV. CDR3 length: 13 residues.

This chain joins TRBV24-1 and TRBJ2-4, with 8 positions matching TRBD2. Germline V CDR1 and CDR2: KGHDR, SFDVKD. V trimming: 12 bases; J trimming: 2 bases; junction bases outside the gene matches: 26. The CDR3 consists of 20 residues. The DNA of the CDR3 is TGTGCCGCATCCCCTGTGAAAGAGAGCGGGAGTATCGGAACCAAAAACATTCAGTACTTC. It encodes CAASPVKESGSIGTKNIQYF.

The CDR3 nucleotides are TGTGCCAGCAGTTTTTCGTACACTGAAGCTTTCTTT. Translating it yields CASSFSYTEAFF. This chain connects TRBV12-3 or TRBV12-4 to TRBJ1-1; D gene ambiguous. Trimming shortened V by 3 bases and J by 3 bases, and 5 bases separated the two germline ends. The CDR3 has 12 residues.